The sequence of this T cell receptor beta chain was determined in a study of blood T cell repertoires in COVID-19. Study as a whole: Samples came from the United States, Italy and Spain, spanning acute and convalescent COVID-19. Nucleic acid was either cDNA or gDNA, and it came from T cells, B-cell-depleted T cells, or PBMCs.

Authors' processing steps: Cell counts per sample came from amplifying reference gene primers. Clones were sequenced by immunoSEQ multiplex PCR, and TCRdb holds only the in-frame ones, with some missing. The V and J calls and the clone size are those of that table, but D and trimming were determined from the DNA. This sample has 150,000 or so clones, with over 65% found just once. Specimen: peripheral blood. This clonotype originated in a woman of 80 years or more with active or convalescent COVID-19.

The CDR3 protein is CASSLWDRGETQYF. The CDR3 DNA sequence: TGCGCCAGCAGCCTTTGGGACAGGGGAGAGACCCAGTACTTC. This chain uses TRBV5-1 with TRBJ2-5; 10 bases agree with TRBD1. The CDR3 loop spans 14 amino acids. J lost 4 bases, V lost 4 bases, and 4 bases had no gene match. From germline, CDR1 is SGHRS and CDR2 YFSETQ. The variable domain in full, with the rest retrieved from reference TRBV5-1 and TRBJ2-5, is KAGVTQTPRYLIKTRGQQVTLSCSPISGHRSVSWYQQTPGQGLQFLFEYFSETQRNKGNFPGRFSGRQFSNSRSEMNVSTLELGDSALYLCASSLWDRGETQYFGPGTRLLVL.